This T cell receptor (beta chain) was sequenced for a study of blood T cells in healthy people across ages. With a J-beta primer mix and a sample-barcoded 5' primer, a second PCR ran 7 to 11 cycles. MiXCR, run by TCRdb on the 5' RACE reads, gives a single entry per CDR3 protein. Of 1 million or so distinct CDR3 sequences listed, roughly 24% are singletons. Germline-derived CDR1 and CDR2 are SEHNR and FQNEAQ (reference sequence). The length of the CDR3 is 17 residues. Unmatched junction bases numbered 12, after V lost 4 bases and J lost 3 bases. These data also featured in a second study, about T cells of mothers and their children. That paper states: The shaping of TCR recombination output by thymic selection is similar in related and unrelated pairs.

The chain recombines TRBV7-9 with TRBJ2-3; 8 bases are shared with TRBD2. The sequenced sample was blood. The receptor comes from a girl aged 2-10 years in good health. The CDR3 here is CASSSYNIAGLTDTQYF. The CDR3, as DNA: TGTGCCAGCAGCTCCTACAATATAGCGGGACTGACAGATACGCAGTATTTT. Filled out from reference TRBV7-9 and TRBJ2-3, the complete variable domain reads DTGVSQNPRHKITKRGQNVTFRCDPISEHNRLYWYRQTLGQGPEFLTYFQNEAQLEKSRLLSDRFSAERPKGSFSTLEIQRTEQGDSAMYLCASSSYNIAGLTDTQYFGPGTRLTVL.